A selection of T cell receptor beta chains follows, all from one sample in a study of blood T cell repertoires in COVID-19. The assay was immunoSEQ multiplex PCR, and TCRdb's table has in-frame clones only and misses some. The sample includes tens of thousands of clones, around four fifths of them seen just once. Input material: peripheral blood. These receptors were taken from a woman between 65 and 79 years old with active or convalescent COVID-19. Both conserved end residues are part of each CDR3. The order of the fields is V gene, D gene, clone size, J gene, CDR3 protein, CDR3 DNA. A D gene is named only where the DNA matches it firmly. The size entry is marked missing in some rows and otherwise reads once, few, many or a size class.

>TRBV18|TRBD1|NA|TRBJ1-1
CASSPKRQGEAFF
TGTGCCAGCTCACCGAAGCGACAGGGAGAAGCTTTCTTT
>TRBV6-4|TRBD1|NA|TRBJ1-1
CASSEGTGRNQGAFF
TGTGCCAGCAGTGAGGGGACAGGGAGAAATCAAGGGGCTTTCTTT
>TRBV5-1|NA|NA|TRBJ2-7
CASSVGHLGSYEQYF
TGCGCCAGCAGCGTGGGACATTTAGGCTCCTACGAGCAGTACTTC
>TRBV7-2|TRBD1|NA|TRBJ2-7
CASSLGQGAASRYEQYF
TGTGCCAGCAGCTTGGGACAGGGGGCAGCCTCGAGATACGAGCAGTACTTC
>TRBV7-9|TRBD1|NA|TRBJ2-2
CASPPGGNTGELFF
TGTGCCAGCCCCCCAGGGGGTAACACCGGGGAGCTGTTTTTT
>TRBV12-3/TRBV12-4|NA|NA|TRBJ1-1
CASSFQGNTEAFF
TGTGCCAGCAGTTTCCAGGGAAACACTGAAGCTTTCTTT
>TRBV4-2|NA|NA|TRBJ1-1
CASSLTGDGTEAFF
TGTGCCAGCAGCCTAACAGGTGACGGAACTGAAGCTTTCTTT
>TRBV5-1|TRBD1|NA|TRBJ2-2
CASSLGTGGNTGELFF
TGCGCCAGCAGCTTGGGGACAGGGGGGAACACCGGGGAGCTGTTTTTT
>TRBV11-2|TRBD2|once|TRBJ2-1
CASSILAGGYNEQFF
TGTGCCAGCAGCATACTAGCGGGGGGGTACAATGAGCAGTTCTTC
>TRBV2|TRBD1|few|TRBJ1-1
CASRKVPGQGMNTEAFF
TGTGCCAGCAGGAAAGTCCCGGGACAGGGGATGAACACTGAAGCTTTCTTT
>TRBV12-5|TRBD1|once|TRBJ1-2
CASGTGENYGYTF
TGTGCTAGTGGGACAGGGGAGAACTATGGCTACACCTTC
>TRBV27|NA|NA|TRBJ1-2
CATSSRGNYGYTF
TGTGCCACCAGTAGTAGGGGAAACTATGGCTACACCTTC
>TRBV6-8|TRBD1|NA|TRBJ2-3
CASRRRTGLEDTQYF
TGTGCCAGCCGGAGAAGGACAGGGTTGGAAGATACGCAGTATTTT
>TRBV18|TRBD2|NA|TRBJ2-1
CASSPLIAGDNEQFF
TGTGCCAGCTCACCGTTAATAGCGGGGGACAATGAGCAGTTCTTC
>TRBV4-2|NA|NA|TRBJ1-1
CASSPSPTGMNTEAFF
TGTGCCAGCAGCCCTTCCCCAACAGGGATGAACACTGAAGCTTTCTTT
>TRBV19|TRBD1|many|TRBJ1-3
CASSTTGGLGPGNTIYF
TGTGCCAGTAGTACGACAGGGGGCCTGGGCCCTGGAAACACCATATATTTT
>TRBV5-6|NA|NA|TRBJ2-2
CASSLVGSYTGELFF
TGTGCCAGCAGCTTGGTGGGCAGCTACACCGGGGAGCTGTTTTTT
>TRBV4-2|NA|NA|TRBJ1-3
CASSPLGGETGRNTIYF
TGTGCCAGCAGCCCTCTTGGGGGAGAGACAGGAAGAAACACCATATATTTT
>TRBV6-2/TRBV6-3|NA|NA|TRBJ1-5
CASSSPTRVDQPQHF
TGTGCCAGCAGCTCTCCTACACGGGTAGATCAGCCCCAGCATTTT
>TRBV12-3/TRBV12-4|NA|NA|TRBJ1-5
CASTTGSNQPQHF
TGTGCCAGCACTACGGGTTCCAATCAGCCCCAGCATTTT
>TRBV7-2|NA|once|TRBJ1-1
CASSFDQGRTEAFF
TGTGCCAGCAGCTTTGACCAGGGGCGGACTGAAGCTTTCTTT
>TRBV2|TRBD1|once|TRBJ2-7
CASRPRTGGNEQYF
TGTGCCAGCAGGCCCCGGACAGGGGGTAACGAGCAGTACTTC
>TRBV7-9|TRBD1|NA|TRBJ2-7
CASSQVGPGGEQYF
TGTGCCAGCAGCCAGGTGGGGCCAGGGGGCGAGCAGTACTTC
>TRBV5-6|NA|NA|TRBJ1-3
CASSGRLGSGNTIYF
TGTGCCAGCAGCGGTAGACTGGGCTCTGGAAACACCATATATTTT
>TRBV10-2|NA|once|TRBJ2-7
CASSEWAGSGEQYF
TGCGCCAGCAGTGAGTGGGCGGGTTCGGGGGAGCAGTACTTC
>TRBV5-1|NA|NA|TRBJ1-4
CASSGTGNKEEKLFF
TGCGCCAGCAGCGGTACAGGGAATAAAGAGGAAAAACTGTTTTTT
>TRBV12-3/TRBV12-4|NA|NA|TRBJ1-2
CASSLDSYYGYTF
TGTGCCAGCAGTTTAGACAGCTACTATGGCTACACCTTC
>TRBV28|NA|NA|TRBJ1-2
CASSLALNYGYTF
TGTGCCAGCAGTTTGGCCCTTAACTATGGCTACACCTTC
>TRBV5-1|NA|NA|TRBJ2-5
CASSPGPFQETQYF
TGCGCCAGCTCACCTGGGCCCTTCCAAGAGACCCAGTACTTC
>TRBV2|NA|once|TRBJ1-2
CAAGRTVYGYTF
TGTGCCGCCGGGAGGACCGTGTATGGCTACACCTTC
>TRBV6-2/TRBV6-3|NA|NA|TRBJ2-2
CASSKQRVGELFF
TGTGCCAGCAGTAAGCAGAGGGTCGGGGAGCTGTTTTTT
>TRBV10-3|NA|NA|TRBJ2-2
CAISEAQARNTGELFF
TGTGCCATCAGTGAGGCCCAGGCGAGGAACACCGGGGAGCTGTTTTTT
>TRBV3-1/TRBV3-2|NA|few|TRBJ2-6
CASSRGWPSLTF
TGTGCCAGCAGCCGCGGTTGGCCTTCGCTGACTTTC
>TRBV13|TRBD1|NA|TRBJ1-6
CASSLGRGQGSTANSPLHF
TGTGCCAGCAGCTTAGGCCGGGGACAGGGGTCTACCGCTAATTCACCCCTCCACTTT
>TRBV18|TRBD1|NA|TRBJ2-5
CASSPDRGQETQYF
TGTGCCAGCTCACCGGACAGGGGCCAAGAGACCCAGTACTTC
>TRBV5-4|TRBD1|NA|TRBJ2-3
CASRVDRGRTDTQYF
TGTGCCAGCAGGGTCGACAGGGGCCGCACAGATACGCAGTATTTT
>TRBV7-8|NA|NA|TRBJ2-3
CASSLADRGSTDTQYF
TGTGCCAGCAGCTTAGCGGACCGGGGGAGCACAGATACGCAGTATTTT
>TRBV4-3|NA|NA|TRBJ1-2
CASSQDSGGLGYTF
TGCGCCAGCAGCCAAGATAGCGGGGGCCTTGGCTACACCTTC
>TRBV18|NA|NA|TRBJ2-3
CASSTLAITDTQYF
TGTGCCAGCTCTACCCTAGCGATCACAGATACGCAGTATTTT
>TRBV9|NA|NA|TRBJ1-6
CASSGGGFYSPLHF
TGTGCCAGCAGCGGAGGGGGTTTCTACTCACCCCTCCACTTT
>TRBV29-1|TRBD2|NA|TRBJ2-1
CSVWGGSSYNEQFF
TGCAGCGTTTGGGGGGGGAGCTCCTACAATGAGCAGTTCTTC
>TRBV9|TRBD1|NA|TRBJ2-5
CASSPRDRIPQYF
TGTGCCAGCAGCCCCCGGGACAGAATCCCCCAGTACTTC
>TRBV5-1|NA|NA|TRBJ2-3
CASSPGNQDTQYF
TGCGCCAGCAGCCCCGGGAACCAAGATACGCAGTATTTT
>TRBV7-2|TRBD1|NA|TRBJ2-1
CASSSPGQRYNEQFF
TGTGCCAGCAGCTCCCCGGGACAGCGCTACAATGAGCAGTTCTTC
>TRBV5-1|NA|NA|TRBJ1-5
CASSAHSRSVGSCGNQPQHF
TGCGCCAGCAGCGCTCATTCGAGGAGTGTTGGGAGTTGTGGCAATCAGCCCCAGCATTTT
>TRBV10-3|TRBD1|NA|TRBJ2-5
CAISEPGTDQETQYF
TGTGCCATCAGTGAGCCGGGGACAGACCAAGAGACCCAGTACTTC
>TRBV6-1|TRBD1|NA|TRBJ1-5
CASSVTGQGAYDQPQHF
TGTGCCAGCAGTGTGACGGGACAGGGGGCATACGATCAGCCCCAGCATTTT
>TRBV18|TRBD1|NA|TRBJ1-5
CASSRGQGDQPQHF
TGTGCCAGCTCACGAGGACAGGGAGATCAGCCCCAGCATTTT
>TRBV19|TRBD2|NA|TRBJ2-1
CASRIGGGAVNEQFF
TGTGCCAGTAGAATAGGCGGGGGGGCCGTAAATGAGCAGTTCTTC
>TRBV6-5|TRBD1|NA|TRBJ1-2
CASSSAGTVRGYTF
TGTGCCAGCAGTTCCGCCGGGACAGTCCGTGGCTACACCTTC
>TRBV6-5|NA|once|TRBJ2-2
CASTPNPGSGELFF
TGTGCCAGCACCCCCAATCCGGGTTCCGGGGAGCTGTTTTTT